Listed here is a single T cell receptor (beta chain). Germline V CDR1 and CDR2: MDHEN, SYDVKM. The V and J ends lost 3 bases and 3 bases respectively, with 8 bases between them. CDR3 size: 14 residues. Original methodology: The authors estimated nucleated cell counts from reference gene primer amplification. TCRdb's copy holds only in-frame clones and misses some; the assay was immunoSEQ multiplex PCR. Clone size and V and J calls were adopted from that table, with D and trimming inferred from the DNA. In the table there are 200,000 or so clones, roughly four fifths of which are singletons. The sample is drawn from a study of blood T cell repertoires in COVID-19. In the study overall: Some COVID-19 samples were acute and others convalescent; all came from the United States, Italy and Spain. Sample material is recorded as cDNA or gDNA derived from T cells, B-cell-depleted T cells, or PBMCs.

The sequenced sample was peripheral blood. The sequence came from a woman in her 30s who had recovered from COVID-19. This chain connects TRBV28 to TRBJ2-2; no definite D call. The CDR3: CASSFAAYTGELFF. CDR3 sequence (DNA): TGTGCCAGCAGTTTTGCGGCGTACACCGGGGAGCTGTTTTTT.